The clone carrying this T cell receptor (beta chain) appeared many times. Its specificity is not known. This specimen belongs to a study of T-cell reconstitution after alpha-beta-depleted transplantation in children. Germline V gives CDR1 DFQATT, CDR2 SNEGSKA (reference sequence). This CDR3 has 22 amino acids. The trim removed 0 bases at V and 2 bases at J, leaving 22 bases unmatched. Broader study findings: Reports say that about two months after transplant, the alpha-beta T cells came out of several hundred graft clones that had expanded. Counts and diversity of T cells one year after transplant came mostly from newly produced T cells. After transplant, high TCRbeta diversity at day 60 in some patients arose from surviving recipient T cells and thymic progenitors.

During its preparation, the TCRbeta library received unique molecular identifiers. TCRdb recomputed calls from the PCR reads with MiXCR, one row per CDR3 protein. The data show 150,000 to 250,000 distinct CDR3 sequences, with roughly 6.3% seen just once and about 5% held by the top ten. The input for sequencing was PBMCs, taken before TCRalphabeta/CD19-depleted stem cell transplant. The source of this sequence is a girl under two years old with combined immunodeficiency, due to receive a stem cell transplant. This chain uses TRBV20-1 with TRBJ2-7, with 13 bases that match TRBD2. The CDR3 nucleotides are TGCAGTGCTAGAGATCTATGGATCAGGACAGGACTAGCGGGAGTGGGGCCCTACGAGCAGTACTTC. Translating gives CSARDLWIRTGLAGVGPYEQYF.